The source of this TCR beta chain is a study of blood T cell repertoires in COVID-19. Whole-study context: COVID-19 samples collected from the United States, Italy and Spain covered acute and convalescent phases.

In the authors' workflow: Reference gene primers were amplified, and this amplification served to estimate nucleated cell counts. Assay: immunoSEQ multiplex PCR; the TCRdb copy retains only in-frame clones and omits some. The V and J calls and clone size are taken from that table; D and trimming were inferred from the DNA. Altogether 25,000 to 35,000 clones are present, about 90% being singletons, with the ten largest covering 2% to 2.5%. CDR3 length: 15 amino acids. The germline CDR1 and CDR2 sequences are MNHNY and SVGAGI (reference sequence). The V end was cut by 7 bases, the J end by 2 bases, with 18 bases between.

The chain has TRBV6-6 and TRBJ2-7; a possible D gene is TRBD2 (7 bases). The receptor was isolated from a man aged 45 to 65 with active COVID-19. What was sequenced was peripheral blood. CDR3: CASILGGGATYEQYF. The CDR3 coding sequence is TGTGCCAGCATCCTGGGGGGGGGCGCTACCTACGAGCAGTACTTC.